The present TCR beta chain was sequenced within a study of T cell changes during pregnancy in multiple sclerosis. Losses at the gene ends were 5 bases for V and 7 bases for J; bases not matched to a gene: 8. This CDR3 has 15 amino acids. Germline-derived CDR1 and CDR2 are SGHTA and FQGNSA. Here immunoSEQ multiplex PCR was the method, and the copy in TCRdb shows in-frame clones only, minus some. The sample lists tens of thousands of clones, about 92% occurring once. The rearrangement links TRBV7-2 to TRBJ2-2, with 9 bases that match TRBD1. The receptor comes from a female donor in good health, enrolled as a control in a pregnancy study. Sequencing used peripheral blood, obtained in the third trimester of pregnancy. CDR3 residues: CASSPGTGKRGELFF. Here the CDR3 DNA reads TGTGCCAGCAGCCCAGGGACAGGGAAACGCGGGGAGCTGTTTTTT.